This TCR beta chain was captured by sequencing in a study of T cell repertoires in cytomegalovirus infection. Regarding the study as a whole: Predominance within the ex vivo response was attributable to HLA-C-restricted CMV-specific TCR beta clonotypes.

As to this clonotype: Its antigen remains unidentified.

MiXCR, applied by TCRdb to the reads, yields one record per CDR3 protein. The sample holds some 700,000 distinct CDR3 sequences, roughly 36% seen once. Trimming removed 4 bases from V and 4 bases from J, with 16 bases in between. Germline CDR1 DFQATT, CDR2 SNEGSKA (reference sequence). This CDR3 spans 15 amino acids. This chain connects TRBV20-1 to TRBJ1-4; TRBD1 is a possible D gene (6 bases). What was sequenced was PBMCs. The origin of this receptor is a human donor in good health (CMV status not recorded). Some clones in this sample may be carry-over from other donors' samples. CDR3: CSAKAPTGFNEKLFF. CDR3 in DNA: TGCAGTGCTAAAGCGCCGACAGGCTTTAATGAAAAACTGTTTTTT.